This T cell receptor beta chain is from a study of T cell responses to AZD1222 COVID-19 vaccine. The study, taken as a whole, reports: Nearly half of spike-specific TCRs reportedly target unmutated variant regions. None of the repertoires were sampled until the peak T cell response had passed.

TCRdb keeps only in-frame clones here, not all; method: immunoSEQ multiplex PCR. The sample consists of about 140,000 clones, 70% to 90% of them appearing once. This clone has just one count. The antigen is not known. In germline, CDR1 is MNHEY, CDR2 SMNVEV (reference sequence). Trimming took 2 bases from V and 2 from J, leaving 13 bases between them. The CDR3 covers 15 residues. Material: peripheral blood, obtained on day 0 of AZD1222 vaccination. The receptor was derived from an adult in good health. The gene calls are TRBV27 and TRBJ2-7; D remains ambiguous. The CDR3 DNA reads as TGTGCCAGCAGTTTAATTGTGGGTGGTCCCTACGAGCAGTACTTC. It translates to CASSLIVGGPYEQYF.